The rows below give T cell receptor beta chains drawn from one sample of a study of cytomegalovirus exposure and HLA in healthy donors. Clones were sequenced by immunoSEQ multiplex PCR, and TCRdb holds only the in-frame ones, with some missing. The sample holds about 130,000 clones, approximately 80% seen once. Material: PBMCs. The receptors derive from a male donor in good health and CMV-seronegative. The CDR3 runs from the conserved cysteine through the conserved F or W. The D gene is left open where the match is weak. Clone size is not always given. Where it is, it says once, few, many or a class for expanded clones.

- TRBJ1-1 - TRBV7-9 CSSSLAAGEAFF TGTTCCAGCAGCTTAGCGGCAGGGGAAGCTTTCTTT
- TRBJ1-4 - TRBV27 CASTGGPSKEKLFF TGTGCCAGCACCGGAGGCCCATCGAAGGAAAAACTGTTTTTT
once TRBJ2-5 TRBD2 TRBV27 CASSLSGRGLVGSQYF TGTGCCAGCAGTTTATCCGGCCGGGGACTAGTAGGGTCCCAGTACTTC
- TRBJ1-2 - TRBV4-3 CASSQTGTLYGYTF TGCGCCAGCAGCCAGACCGGGACTCTCTATGGCTACACCTTC
- TRBJ2-3 TRBD2 TRBV6-1 CASSTSGGDTQYF TGTGCCAGCAGTACTAGCGGGGGAGATACGCAGTATTTT
- TRBJ1-5 - TRBV19 CASKDSSNQPQHF TGTGCCAGTAAGGACAGCAGCAATCAGCCCCAGCATTTT
- TRBJ2-1 TRBD1 TRBV5-8 CASRLNRGAYNEQFF TGTGCCAGCAGGTTGAACAGGGGGGCTTACAATGAGCAGTTCTTC
- TRBJ2-1 - TRBV19 CASSITYNEQFF TGTGCCAGTAGTATAACCTATAATGAGCAGTTCTTC
- TRBJ2-7 - TRBV7-6 CASSLGGPGGQYEQYF TGTGCCAGCAGCTTAGGGGGGCCAGGGGGGCAGTACGAGCAGTACTTC
once TRBJ2-6 - TRBV7-2 CASSFSGGANVLTF TGTGCCAGCAGCTTTTCGGGGGGGGCCAACGTCCTGACTTTC
- TRBJ2-2 TRBD1 TRBV15 CATQKGATDTGELFF TGTGCCACCCAAAAGGGGGCTACGGACACCGGGGAGCTGTTTTTT
few TRBJ2-1 TRBD2 TRBV7-6 CASSLSLAGPHEQFF TGTGCCAGCAGCTTATCACTAGCGGGTCCCCATGAGCAGTTCTTC
- TRBJ1-1 - TRBV19 CASSTTRGADQFHTEAFF TGTGCCAGTAGTACGACCCGCGGGGCAGACCAATTTCACACTGAAGCTTTCTTT
few TRBJ1-4 TRBD1 TRBV4-2 CASSNTGATNEKLFF TGTGCCAGCAGCAATACAGGGGCAACTAATGAAAAACTGTTTTTT
- TRBJ1-3 - TRBV30 CAWSTGNENTIYF TGTGCCTGGAGTACAGGGAACGAAAACACCATATATTTT
- TRBJ1-2 TRBD1 TRBV9 CASNDRVKGYTF TGTGCCAGCAACGACAGGGTGAAAGGCTACACCTTC
once TRBJ2-7 TRBD2 TRBV19 CASSKSGSQSYEQYF TGTGCCAGTAGTAAAAGCGGGAGTCAGAGCTACGAGCAGTACTTC
- TRBJ2-1 TRBD2 TRBV7-9 CASSLGGLDNEQFF TGTGCCAGCAGCTTAGGGGGACTAGACAATGAGCAGTTCTTC
- TRBJ2-6 - TRBV9 CASSVAISVGANVLTF TGTGCCAGCAGCGTAGCTATTTCGGTTGGGGCCAACGTCCTGACTTTC
- TRBJ1-2 TRBD1 TRBV18 CATGQGAGYGYTF TGTGCCACCGGGCAGGGGGCAGGCTATGGCTACACCTTC
- TRBJ1-6 - TRBV13 CASSLRDSPSPLHF TGTGCCAGCAGCTTAAGGGACTCCCCTTCACCCCTCCACTTT
once TRBJ2-7 - TRBV27 CASSPVRVPSSYEQYF TGTGCCAGCAGTCCTGTCCGGGTCCCCAGCTCCTACGAGCAGTACTTC
- TRBJ2-3 - TRBV6-1 CASSDPAGSTDTQYF TGTGCCAGCAGTGACCCAGCGGGCTCCACAGATACGCAGTATTTT
- TRBJ2-6 - TRBV4-1 CASSRSDSSSGANVLTF TGCGCCAGCAGCCGGTCGGACTCGAGCTCTGGGGCCAACGTCCTGACTTTC
few TRBJ2-6 TRBD2 TRBV4-3 CASSREGFSGANVLTF TGCGCCAGCAGCCGGGAGGGTTTTTCTGGGGCCAACGTCCTGACTTTC
- TRBJ2-5 - TRBV4-2 CASSQVSGWVGETQYF TGTGCCAGCAGCCAAGTATCAGGGTGGGTCGGGGAGACCCAGTACTTC
- TRBJ1-1 - TRBV2 CASSFNRNTEAFF TGTGCCAGCAGTTTCAACAGGAACACTGAAGCTTTCTTT
- TRBJ2-4 - TRBV5-1 CASSIENSQYF TGCGCCAGCAGCATCGAAAACAGTCAGTACTTC
- TRBJ2-7 - TRBV10-3 CAISSDKVRSYEQYF TGTGCCATCAGTTCGGACAAAGTCCGATCCTACGAGCAGTACTTC
- TRBJ2-7 - TRBV4-3 CASSQEEGGVGEQYF TGCGCCAGCAGCCAAGAGGAAGGGGGAGTAGGGGAGCAGTACTTC
- TRBJ2-5 TRBD2 TRBV11-2 CASSLDWTSEETQYF TGTGCCAGCAGCTTAGACTGGACTAGTGAAGAGACCCAGTACTTC
- TRBJ1-1 - TRBV7-2 CASSRRTDSEAFF TGTGCCAGCAGCCGGAGGACAGATTCTGAAGCTTTCTTT
- TRBJ1-1 TRBD1 TRBV6-5 CASSYDRGSTEAFF TGTGCCAGCAGTTACGACAGGGGGAGCACTGAAGCTTTCTTT
- TRBJ2-7 - TRBV6-5 CASSYVQGSYEQYF TGTGCCAGCAGTTACGTCCAGGGTTCCTACGAGCAGTACTTC
- TRBJ2-2 - TRBV6-4 CASSNSNTGELFF TGTGCCAGCAGTAACAGCAACACCGGGGAGCTGTTTTTT
- TRBJ1-4 - TRBV30 CAWSLQNEKLFF TGTGCCTGGAGTTTGCAGAATGAAAAACTGTTTTTT
- TRBJ2-5 TRBD1 TRBV5-1 CASSLGTGDKETQYF TGCGCCAGCAGCTTGGGGACAGGGGATAAAGAGACCCAGTACTTC
- TRBJ2-2 - TRBV5-1 CASSIQTPDTGELFF TGCGCCAGCAGCATACAAACACCCGACACCGGGGAGCTGTTTTTT
- TRBJ2-1 TRBD1 TRBV19 CASTQGGTGRNEQFF TGTGCCAGTACTCAAGGCGGGACAGGCCGAAATGAGCAGTTCTTC
- TRBJ2-5 TRBD1 TRBV6-1 CASSVGQGTETQYF TGTGCCAGCAGTGTAGGACAGGGTACGGAGACCCAGTACTTC
- TRBJ1-2 TRBD1 TRBV15 CATSRDRGGYGYTF TGTGCCACCAGCAGGGACAGGGGTGGCTATGGCTACACCTTC
few TRBJ2-5 - TRBV13 CASSRGLQETQYF TGTGCCAGCAGCCGGGGACTTCAAGAGACCCAGTACTTC
- TRBJ2-5 TRBD1 TRBV9 CASSAWDRGFETQYF TGTGCCAGCAGCGCTTGGGACAGGGGGTTTGAGACCCAGTACTTC
- TRBJ1-1 - TRBV19 CATQGGEAFF TGTGCCACTCAGGGAGGGGAAGCTTTCTTT
- TRBJ2-6 TRBD1 TRBV7-9 CASSLRTGAASGANGLTF TGTGCCAGCAGCTTGAGGACAGGGGCAGCTTCTGGGGCCAACGGCCTGACTTTC
- TRBJ1-2 TRBD1 TRBV7-6 CASSLRQGLDYGYTF TGTGCCAGCAGCCTCCGACAGGGCTTAGACTATGGCTACACCTTC
- TRBJ1-5 - TRBV5-1 CASSLGGKNQPQHF TGCGCCAGCAGCTTGGGAGGGAAAAATCAGCCCCAGCATTTT
- TRBJ2-1 - TRBV19 CASTPRDISSYNEQFF TGTGCCAGTACCCCGAGGGACATTAGCTCCTACAATGAGCAGTTCTTC
- TRBJ2-5 - TRBV6-5 CASRPHGAETQYF TGTGCCAGCAGACCCCACGGTGCCGAGACCCAGTACTTC
- TRBJ2-1 TRBD2 TRBV6-4 CASSAGGHNEQFF TGTGCCAGCAGTGCGGGAGGGCACAATGAGCAGTTCTTC
- TRBJ1-1 TRBD1 TRBV29-1 CSVKTGETEAFF TGCAGCGTTAAGACAGGGGAGACTGAAGCTTTCTTT